Sequencing of this TCR beta chain was carried out in a study of CD8 T cells in ankylosing spondylitis. The study, taken as a whole, reports: Disease-linked clones proved CD8+ and comparatively uncommon in peripheral blood. Ankylosing spondylitis blood appeared to carry a characteristic TCR beta motif of 7 or 8 highly homologous variants. There was reportedly significant enrichment of clones that were disease-linked in matched ankylosing spondylitis synovial fluid. Prior literature has documented some motif variants in synovial fluid and blood from reactive arthritis.

Comments on this clonotype: The target antigen is unknown.

Germline V gene data show CDR1 as MDHEN and CDR2 as SYDVKM. Germline trimming cut 5 bases from V and 4 bases from J; bases unmatched to any gene: 9. The CDR3 has 16 amino acids. Researchers built TCR beta libraries using quantitative 5'-RACE with molecular barcodes. MiXCR, run by TCRdb on the 5' RACE reads, gives a single entry per CDR3 protein. The sample shows approximately 400,000 distinct CDR3 sequences, 17% of them seen only once. This TCR came from a male donor with ankylosing spondylitis. This chain joins TRBV28 and TRBJ2-2; TRBD1 matches 8 bases. The sequencing input was blood, either unsorted or a sorted T cell fraction (not recorded which). CDR3 sequence reads: CASSLGQGTGTGELFF. In DNA form, the CDR3 reads TGTGCCAGCAGTCTCGGACAGGGAACGGGCACCGGGGAGCTGTTTTTT.